This T cell receptor (beta chain) derives from a study of shared clonotypes between healthy human individuals. Study background: CD4 naive and memory got three plates each, CD8 naive two, CD8 memory one.

Using around 180 ng DNA, about 30,000 T cell genomes, the sorted-subset replicate PCRs were run. Repertoires were generated with immunoSEQ multiplex PCR, while TCRdb's copy carries only in-frame clones and drops some. The table lists around 2.1 million clones, about 93% of them singletons, with 1.5% to 2% in the top ten. Regarding this clone: Its antigen is still unknown.

Terminally differentiated effector memory CD45RA+ cells were excluded from the naive CD8 cells, which were CD45RO-negative and positively selected for CCR7. Study results and caveats: Naive CD4 clonotype sharing across a few donors was 5% to 6%. Only blood was sampled, and tissue TCR repertoires likely differ from blood ones.

The CDR3 length is 15 residues. Unmatched junction bases numbered 11, after V lost 5 bases and J lost 8 bases. Germline V gene sequence: CDR1 LGHNA, CDR2 YNFKEQ. The sequencing sample was made of naive CD8+ T cells from PBMCs. The sequence derives from a man younger than 35 in good health. Some clones in this sample may be carry-over from other donors' samples. The rearrangement joins TRBV4-2 to TRBJ1-4, with 7 nucleotides matching TRBD1. The CDR3 is CASSGEDRQAEKLFF. DNA of the CDR3: TGTGCCAGCAGCGGGGAGGACAGGCAGGCAGAAAAACTGTTTTTT.